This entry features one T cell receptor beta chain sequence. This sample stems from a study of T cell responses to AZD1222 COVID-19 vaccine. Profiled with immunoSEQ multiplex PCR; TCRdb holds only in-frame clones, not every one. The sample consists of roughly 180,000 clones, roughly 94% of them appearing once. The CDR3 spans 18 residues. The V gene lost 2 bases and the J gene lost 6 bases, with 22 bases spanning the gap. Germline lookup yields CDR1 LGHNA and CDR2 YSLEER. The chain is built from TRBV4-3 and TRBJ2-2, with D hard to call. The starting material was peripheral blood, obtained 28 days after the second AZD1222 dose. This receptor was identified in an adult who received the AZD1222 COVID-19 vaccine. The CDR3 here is CASSQPPFLSGRPGELFF. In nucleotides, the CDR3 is TGCGCCAGCAGCCAACCCCCGTTCCTGTCTGGCCGACCCGGGGAGCTGTTTTTT.